These T cell receptor beta chains were read from a single sample in a study of cytomegalovirus exposure and HLA in healthy donors. Generated by immunoSEQ multiplex PCR, the TCRdb table keeps only in-frame clones and is missing some. Here the sample spans 150,000 to 200,000 clones, around two thirds being singletons. The sequencing sample was made of PBMCs. These receptors all stem from a young man in good health and CMV-seropositive. CDR3s include the opening cysteine and the closing phenylalanine or tryptophan. A D gene is named only where the DNA matches it firmly. Rows may omit the clone size; those that give it use once, few, many or a size class.

clone size	D gene	J gene	V gene	CDR3 protein	CDR3 DNA
-	TRBD2	TRBJ2-7	TRBV19	CASSIIAGEGFEQYF	TGTGCCAGTAGTATTATCGCGGGAGAAGGTTTCGAGCAGTACTTC
-	-	TRBJ1-5	TRBV27	CASSQGPAASQHF	TGTGCCAGCAGCCAGGGCCCGGCGGCGTCCCAGCATTTT
-	-	TRBJ2-1	TRBV5-1	CASSLAGSDSEQFF	TGCGCCAGCAGCTTGGCAGGGTCGGACAGTGAGCAGTTCTTC
-	-	TRBJ1-1	TRBV5-1	CASSLVRDEAFF	TGCGCCAGCAGCTTGGTAAGAGATGAAGCTTTCTTT
-	-	TRBJ2-2	TRBV11-1	CASSLPDARGGTGELFF	TGTGCCAGCAGCTTACCGGATGCGCGAGGTGGCACCGGGGAGCTGTTTTTT
once	-	TRBJ2-1	TRBV11-1	CASSLGRARARNEQFF	TGTGCCAGCAGCTTAGGCAGGGCTAGAGCTAGGAATGAGCAGTTCTTC
few	TRBD1	TRBJ2-1	TRBV9	CASSVDLQGNEQFF	TGTGCCAGCAGCGTAGACCTACAGGGGAATGAGCAGTTCTTC
-	-	TRBJ2-7	TRBV9	CASSVQGEEGGEQYF	TGTGCCAGCAGCGTCCAGGGAGAGGAGGGAGGCGAGCAGTACTTC
-	TRBD2	TRBJ2-2	TRBV5-1	CASSSGVWGGELFF	TGCGCCAGCAGCAGCGGGGTTTGGGGCGGGGAGCTGTTTTTT
-	TRBD2	TRBJ2-7	TRBV14	CASSQYPILLGLADYEQYF	TGTGCCAGCAGCCAATACCCCATCCTTCTAGGACTAGCGGACTACGAGCAGTACTTC
-	-	TRBJ2-1	TRBV2	CASSSWLANNEQFF	TGTGCCAGCAGTTCTTGGCTAGCGAACAATGAGCAGTTCTTC
-	-	TRBJ2-5	TRBV5-1	CASSLMAPRETQYF	TGCGCCAGCAGCTTGATGGCGCCTAGGGAGACCCAGTACTTC
-	TRBD2	TRBJ2-7	TRBV2	CASSDFLAGEQYF	TGTGCCAGCAGTGATTTCCTAGCGGGCGAGCAGTACTTC
-	-	TRBJ2-5	TRBV10-3	CAISEERSIQETQYF	TGTGCCATCAGTGAGGAGCGGAGCATCCAAGAGACCCAGTACTTC
-	TRBD2	TRBJ2-1	TRBV6-6	CASSYLGLAGRNEQFF	TGTGCCAGCAGTTACTTGGGACTAGCGGGGCGTAATGAGCAGTTCTTC
-	-	TRBJ2-7	TRBV5-1	CASSLGNLGEQYF	TGCGCCAGCAGCCTCGGGAATCTCGGCGAGCAGTACTTC
-	TRBD1	TRBJ2-2	TRBV5-5	CASSSTGARNTGELFF	TGTGCCAGCAGCTCGACAGGGGCCAGGAACACCGGGGAGCTGTTTTTT
-	-	TRBJ2-7	TRBV30	CAWSVYRGGAYEQYF	TGTGCCTGGAGTGTATATAGGGGAGGAGCCTACGAGCAGTACTTC
-	TRBD2	TRBJ2-3	TRBV13	CASSLRLAASTDTQYF	TGTGCCAGCAGCCTCCGACTAGCGGCCTCCACAGATACGCAGTATTTT
-	-	TRBJ1-6	TRBV4-1	CASSQGGASPLHF	TGCGCCAGCAGCCAAGGTGGGGCTTCACCCCTCCACTTT
-	-	TRBJ1-5	TRBV2	CASKGPNQPQHF	TGTGCCAGCAAGGGGCCCAATCAGCCCCAGCATTTT
-	-	TRBJ2-1	TRBV20-1	CSAPQNREQFF	TGCAGTGCCCCGCAGAACAGGGAGCAGTTCTTC
few	TRBD1	TRBJ1-2	TRBV9	CASSVEATGPSGYTF	TGTGCCAGCAGCGTAGAAGCGACAGGGCCTAGTGGCTACACCTTC
-	TRBD2	TRBJ2-7	TRBV5-4	CASSPGLAGGLRHEQYF	TGTGCCAGCAGCCCGGGACTAGCGGGAGGGCTACGTCACGAGCAGTACTTC
once	-	TRBJ2-5	TRBV9	CASSVEQGETQYF	TGTGCCAGCAGCGTAGAGCAGGGAGAGACCCAGTACTTC
-	TRBD1	TRBJ2-5	TRBV4-2	CASSLNGQGETQYF	TGTGCCAGCAGCCTCAACGGACAGGGAGAGACCCAGTACTTC
-	TRBD1	TRBJ2-7	TRBV19	CASSRDRAVAYEQYF	TGTGCCAGTAGTAGGGACAGGGCCGTTGCCTACGAGCAGTACTTC
-	-	TRBJ1-1	TRBV7-8	CASSQPGRGRPEAFF	TGTGCCAGCAGCCAGCCGGGTCGGGGGAGACCTGAAGCTTTCTTT
-	-	TRBJ2-7	TRBV6-1	CASSEGGGSSYEQYF	TGTGCCAGCAGTGAAGGAGGAGGGAGCTCCTACGAGCAGTACTTC
-	-	TRBJ2-1	TRBV7-9	CASIRGGRYNEQFF	TGTGCCAGCATAAGGGGCGGCCGCTACAATGAGCAGTTCTTC
-	-	TRBJ2-7	TRBV5-6	CASSQQGTLYEQYF	TGTGCCAGCAGCCAACAGGGTACGCTCTACGAGCAGTACTTC
-	-	TRBJ1-1	TRBV30	CAWSVRSGGGEAFF	TGTGCCTGGAGCGTCCGTTCGGGGGGTGGTGAAGCTTTCTTT
few	TRBD2	TRBJ2-3	TRBV6-4	CASSDGTSGTDTQYF	TGTGCCAGCAGTGACGGAACTAGCGGCACAGATACGCAGTATTTT
-	-	TRBJ2-7	TRBV28	CASSLRTALREQYF	TGTGCCAGCAGTTTGCGGACAGCGTTGCGCGAGCAGTACTTC
-	-	TRBJ1-2	TRBV30	CAWSVQRGAGGYTF	TGTGCCTGGAGTGTACAGCGGGGGGCTGGGGGCTACACCTTC
few	TRBD1	TRBJ1-1	TRBV18	CASSPPPGQGNTEAFF	TGTGCCAGCTCACCGCCGCCGGGACAGGGGAACACTGAAGCTTTCTTT
-	-	TRBJ2-5	TRBV21-1	CASSKDGIAGLAGTWETQYF	TGTGCCAGCAGCAAAGATGGGATTGCGGGACTAGCGGGAACGTGGGAGACCCAGTACTTC
-	-	TRBJ2-1	TRBV7-9	CASSPPSSEQFF	TGTGCCAGCAGCCCCCCCTCGAGTGAGCAGTTCTTC
few	-	TRBJ1-1	TRBV5-1	CASSIGQAEAFF	TGCGCCAGCAGCATCGGACAAGCTGAAGCTTTCTTT
-	-	TRBJ1-1	TRBV27	CASRARPLNTEAFF	TGTGCCAGCAGAGCTAGGCCCTTGAACACTGAAGCTTTCTTT
-	TRBD1	TRBJ2-7	TRBV18	CASSPVGGTGSEEQYF	TGTGCCAGCTCACCAGTCGGCGGGACAGGCAGTGAGGAGCAGTACTTC
once	-	TRBJ2-3	TRBV12-5	CASANDGGGRARESTDTQYF	TGTGCTAGTGCCAACGATGGCGGGGGCCGGGCGCGGGAGAGTACAGATACGCAGTATTTT
once	-	TRBJ1-1	TRBV7-9	CASRAQRGREDTEAFF	TGTGCCAGCAGAGCTCAGAGAGGACGGGAGGACACTGAAGCTTTCTTT
few	TRBD2	TRBJ2-3	TRBV5-4	CASSLGLKGTSGSSYTQYF	TGTGCCAGCAGCTTGGGCCTAAAGGGGACTAGCGGGAGTTCATATACGCAGTATTTT
-	-	TRBJ2-1	TRBV7-3	CASSLTSSSYNEQFF	TGTGCCAGCAGCTTAACGTCCAGCTCCTACAATGAGCAGTTCTTC
-	TRBD1	TRBJ2-3	TRBV18	CASSSGQGPANTQYF	TGTGCCAGCTCGTCGGGACAGGGCCCCGCCAATACGCAGTATTTT
once	-	TRBJ1-2	TRBV13	CASSPRSLYYGYTF	TGTGCCAGCAGCCCGCGAAGCCTTTACTATGGCTACACCTTC
-	-	TRBJ1-2	TRBV25-1	CASSEFRDNNYGYTF	TGTGCCAGCAGTGAATTCAGGGATAATAACTATGGCTACACCTTC
few	TRBD1	TRBJ1-4	TRBV5-8	CASNRDRADEKLFF	TGTGCCAGCAACAGGGACAGGGCTGATGAAAAACTGTTTTTT
-	TRBD1	TRBJ2-1	TRBV6-4	CASSTGTEAEQFF	TGTGCCAGCAGCACCGGGACAGAGGCCGAGCAGTTCTTC